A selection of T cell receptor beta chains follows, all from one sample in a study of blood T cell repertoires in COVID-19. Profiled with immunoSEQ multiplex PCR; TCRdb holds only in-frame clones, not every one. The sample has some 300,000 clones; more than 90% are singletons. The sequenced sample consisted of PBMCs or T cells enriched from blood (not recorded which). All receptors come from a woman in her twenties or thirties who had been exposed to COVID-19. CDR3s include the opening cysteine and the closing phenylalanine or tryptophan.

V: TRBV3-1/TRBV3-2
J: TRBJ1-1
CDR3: CASSLSLNTEAFF

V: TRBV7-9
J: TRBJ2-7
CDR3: CASSPTGYEQYF

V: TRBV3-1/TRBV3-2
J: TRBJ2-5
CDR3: CASSQYQETQYF

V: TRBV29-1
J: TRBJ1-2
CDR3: CSVMTGNGYTF

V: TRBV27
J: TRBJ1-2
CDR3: CASSPRDRVIGYTF

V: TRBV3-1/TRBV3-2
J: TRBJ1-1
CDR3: CASSHSGEGTEAFF

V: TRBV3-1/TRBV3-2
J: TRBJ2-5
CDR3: CASSLAPLWYF

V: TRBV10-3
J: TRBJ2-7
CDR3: CAISDAGHFYEQYF

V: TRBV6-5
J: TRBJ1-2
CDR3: CASTADREYGYTF

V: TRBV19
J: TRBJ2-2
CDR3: CASSIARGSGELFF

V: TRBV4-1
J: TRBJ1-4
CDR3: CASSQEGVVAGATNEKLFF

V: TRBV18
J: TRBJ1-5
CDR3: CASSPAGAENQPQHF

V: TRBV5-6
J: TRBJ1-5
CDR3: CASSLGGLRNQPQHF

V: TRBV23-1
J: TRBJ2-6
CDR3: CASSQRPGGRRSGANVLTF

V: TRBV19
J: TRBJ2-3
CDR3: CASSTLGLAGGADTQYF

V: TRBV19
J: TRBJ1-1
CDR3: CASSIGPGQPKIEAFF

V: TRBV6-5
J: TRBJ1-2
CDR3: CASRAWDSYGYTF

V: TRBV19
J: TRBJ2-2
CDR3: CASFDRAGTGELFF

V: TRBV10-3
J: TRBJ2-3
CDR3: CAIKGTLDRMTDTQYF

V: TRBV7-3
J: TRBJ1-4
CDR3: CASSSTGRSGEKLFF